This entry is about one T cell receptor (beta chain). In the study's own analysis: Amplifying reference gene primers gave estimates of nucleated cell counts. Generated by immunoSEQ multiplex PCR, the TCRdb table keeps only in-frame clones and is missing some. V and J calls and clone size are those listed in that table; D and trimming were worked out from the DNA. This table has 250,000 or so clones, around 90% appearing once. This entry comes from a study of blood T cell repertoires in COVID-19. CDR3 size: 14 residues. The germline CDR1 and CDR2 sequences are KGHDR and SFDVKD. Trimming removed 7 bases from V and 6 bases from J; junction bases left unmatched: 9.

The sequencing sample was made of peripheral blood. This chain joins TRBV24-1 and TRBJ2-7, with TRBD1 matching over 9 bases. This TCR derives from a woman in her sixties with COVID-19, enrolled during active disease. CDR3: CATRGDRASCEQYF. The DNA of the CDR3 is TGTGCCACCAGGGGGGACAGGGCTAGTTGCGAGCAGTACTTC.